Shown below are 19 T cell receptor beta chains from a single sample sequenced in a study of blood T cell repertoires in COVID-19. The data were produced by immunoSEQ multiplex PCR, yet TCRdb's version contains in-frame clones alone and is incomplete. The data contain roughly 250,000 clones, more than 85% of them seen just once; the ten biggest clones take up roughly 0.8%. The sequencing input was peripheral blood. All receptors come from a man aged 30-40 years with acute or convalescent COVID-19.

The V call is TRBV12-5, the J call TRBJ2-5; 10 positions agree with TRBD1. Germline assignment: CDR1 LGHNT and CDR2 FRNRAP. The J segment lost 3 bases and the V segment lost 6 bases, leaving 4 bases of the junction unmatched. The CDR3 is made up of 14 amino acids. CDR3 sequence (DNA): TGTGCTAGTGGCCCCGGACAGGGGGAAGAGACCCAGTACTTC. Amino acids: CASGPGQGEETQYF.

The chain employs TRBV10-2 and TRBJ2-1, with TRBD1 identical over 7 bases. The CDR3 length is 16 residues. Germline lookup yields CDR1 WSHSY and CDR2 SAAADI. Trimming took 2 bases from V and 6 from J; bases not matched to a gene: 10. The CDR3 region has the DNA TGCGCCAGCAGTGAGACTGGGCCGACAGGGTCCAATGAGCAGTTCTTC. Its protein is CASSETGPTGSNEQFF.

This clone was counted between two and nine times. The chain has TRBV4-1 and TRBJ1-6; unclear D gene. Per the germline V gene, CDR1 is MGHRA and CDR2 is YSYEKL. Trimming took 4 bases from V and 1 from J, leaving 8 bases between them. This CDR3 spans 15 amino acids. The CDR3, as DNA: TGCGCCAGCAGCCCCCGGGAATCCTATAATTCACCCCTCCACTTT. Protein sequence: CASSPRESYNSPLHF.

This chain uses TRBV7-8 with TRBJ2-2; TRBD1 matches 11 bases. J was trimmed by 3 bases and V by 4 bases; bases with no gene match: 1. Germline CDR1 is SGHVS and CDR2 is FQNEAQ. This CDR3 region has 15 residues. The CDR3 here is CASSWTGGYTGELFF. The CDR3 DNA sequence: TGTGCCAGCAGCTGGACAGGGGGCTACACCGGGGAGCTGTTTTTT.

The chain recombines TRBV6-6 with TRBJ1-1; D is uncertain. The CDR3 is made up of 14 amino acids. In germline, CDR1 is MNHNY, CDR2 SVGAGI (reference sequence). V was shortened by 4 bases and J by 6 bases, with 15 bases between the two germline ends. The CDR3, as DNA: TGTGCCAGCAGTTCCGAGGGTTTTCGTGCTGAAGCTTTCTTT. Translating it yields CASSSEGFRAEAFF.

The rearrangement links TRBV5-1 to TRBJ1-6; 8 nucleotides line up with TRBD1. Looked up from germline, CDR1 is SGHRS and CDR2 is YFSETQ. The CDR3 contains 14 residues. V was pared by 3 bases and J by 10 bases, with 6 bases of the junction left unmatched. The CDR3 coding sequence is TGCGCCAGCAGCTACGGACAGGGCGGGTCACCCCTCCACTTT. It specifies CASSYGQGGSPLHF.

The CDR3 here is CASSAGLSGGSYNEQFF. CDR3 in DNA: TGTGCCAGCAGCGCAGGGCTTAGCGGGGGCTCCTACAATGAGCAGTTCTTC. The chain links TRBV9 to TRBJ2-1; 9 bases line up with TRBD2. V lost 3 bases and J lost 0; bases outside the gene matches: 7. This CDR3 is built from 17 residues. Germline V lookup: CDR1 SGDLS, CDR2 YYNGEE.

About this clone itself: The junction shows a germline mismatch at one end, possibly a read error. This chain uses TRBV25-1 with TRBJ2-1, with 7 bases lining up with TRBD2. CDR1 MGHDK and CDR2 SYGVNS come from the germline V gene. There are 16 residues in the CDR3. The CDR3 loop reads CASSEFKGGDYDEQFF. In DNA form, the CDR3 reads TGTGCCAGCAGTGAATTCAAGGGAGGGGACTACGATGAGCAGTTCTTC.

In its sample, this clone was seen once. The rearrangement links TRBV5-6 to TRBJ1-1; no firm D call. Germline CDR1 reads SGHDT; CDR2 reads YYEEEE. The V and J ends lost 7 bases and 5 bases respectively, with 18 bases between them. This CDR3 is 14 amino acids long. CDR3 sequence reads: CASATSSPSTEAFF. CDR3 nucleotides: TGTGCCAGCGCCACGTCCAGCCCTAGTACTGAAGCTTTCTTT.

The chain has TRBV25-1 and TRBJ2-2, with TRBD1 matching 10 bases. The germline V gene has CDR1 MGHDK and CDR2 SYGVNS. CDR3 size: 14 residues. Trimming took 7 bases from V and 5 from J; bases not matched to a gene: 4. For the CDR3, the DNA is TGTGCCAGCACCGGGACAGGGGTGACCGGGGAGCTGTTTTTT. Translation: CASTGTGVTGELFF.

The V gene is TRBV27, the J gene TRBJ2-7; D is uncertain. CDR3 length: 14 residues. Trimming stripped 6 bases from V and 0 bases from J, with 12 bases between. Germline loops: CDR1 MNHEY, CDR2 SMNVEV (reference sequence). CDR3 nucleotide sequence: TGTGCCAGCAGCAACCATGGCGGCTCCTACGAGCAGTACTTC. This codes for CASSNHGGSYEQYF.

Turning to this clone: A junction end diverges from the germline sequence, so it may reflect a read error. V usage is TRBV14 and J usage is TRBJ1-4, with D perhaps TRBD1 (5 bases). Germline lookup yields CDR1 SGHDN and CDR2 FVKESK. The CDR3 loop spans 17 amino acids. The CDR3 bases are TGTGCCAGCAGCGAAGACAGCTGGCGGGGAGTAGACGAAAAACTGTTTTTT. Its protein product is CASSEDSWRGVDEKLFF.

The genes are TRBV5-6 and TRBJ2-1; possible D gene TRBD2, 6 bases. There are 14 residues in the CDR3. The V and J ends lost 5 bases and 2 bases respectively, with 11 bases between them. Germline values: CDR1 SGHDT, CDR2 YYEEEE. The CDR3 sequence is CASRWGLAYNEQFF. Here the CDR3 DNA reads TGTGCCAGCAGATGGGGACTCGCCTACAATGAGCAGTTCTTC.

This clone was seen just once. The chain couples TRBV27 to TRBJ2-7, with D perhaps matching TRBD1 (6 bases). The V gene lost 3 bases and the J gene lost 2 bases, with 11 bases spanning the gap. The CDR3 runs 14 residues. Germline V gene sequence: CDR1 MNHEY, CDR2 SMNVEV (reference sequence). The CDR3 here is CASSFQAGAYEQYF. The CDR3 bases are TGTGCCAGCAGTTTTCAGGCAGGGGCCTACGAGCAGTACTTC.

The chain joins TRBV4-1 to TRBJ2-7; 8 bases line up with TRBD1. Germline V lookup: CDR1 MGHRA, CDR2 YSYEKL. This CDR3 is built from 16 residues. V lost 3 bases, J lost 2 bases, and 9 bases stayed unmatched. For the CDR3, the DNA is TGCGCCAGCAGCCACTCGAGGGACAGGCTTACCTACGAGCAGTACTTC. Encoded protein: CASSHSRDRLTYEQYF.

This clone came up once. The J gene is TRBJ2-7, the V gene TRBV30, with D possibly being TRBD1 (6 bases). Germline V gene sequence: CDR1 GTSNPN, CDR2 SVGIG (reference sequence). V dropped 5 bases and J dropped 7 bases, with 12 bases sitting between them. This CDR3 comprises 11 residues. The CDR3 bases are TGTGCCTGGGACAGGCGCTATGAGCAGTACTTC. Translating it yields CAWDRRYEQYF.

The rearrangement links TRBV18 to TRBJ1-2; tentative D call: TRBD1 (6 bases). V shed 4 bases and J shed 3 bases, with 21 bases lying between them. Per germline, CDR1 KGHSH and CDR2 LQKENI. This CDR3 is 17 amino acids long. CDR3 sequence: CASSRSAGAQNYYGYTF. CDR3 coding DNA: TGTGCCAGCTCACGGTCGGCAGGGGCGCAGAATTACTATGGCTACACCTTC.

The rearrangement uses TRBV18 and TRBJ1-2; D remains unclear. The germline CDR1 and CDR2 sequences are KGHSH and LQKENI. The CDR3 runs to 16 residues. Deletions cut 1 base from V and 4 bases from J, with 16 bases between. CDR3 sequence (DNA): TGTGCCAGCTCACCACGGAACACGGCAGGTAGCTATGGCTACACCTTC. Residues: CASSPRNTAGSYGYTF.

The CDR3 here is CASRSGGRGGELFF. The CDR3 nucleotides are TGTGCCAGCAGGTCGGGAGGGCGCGGCGGGGAGCTGTTTTTT. V usage is TRBV6-5 and J usage is TRBJ2-2; TRBD2 agrees at 8 bases. The CDR3 covers 14 residues. Germline CDR1 MNHEY, CDR2 SVGAGI. The V segment lost 6 bases and the J segment 7 bases; nucleotides outside the gene matches: 7.